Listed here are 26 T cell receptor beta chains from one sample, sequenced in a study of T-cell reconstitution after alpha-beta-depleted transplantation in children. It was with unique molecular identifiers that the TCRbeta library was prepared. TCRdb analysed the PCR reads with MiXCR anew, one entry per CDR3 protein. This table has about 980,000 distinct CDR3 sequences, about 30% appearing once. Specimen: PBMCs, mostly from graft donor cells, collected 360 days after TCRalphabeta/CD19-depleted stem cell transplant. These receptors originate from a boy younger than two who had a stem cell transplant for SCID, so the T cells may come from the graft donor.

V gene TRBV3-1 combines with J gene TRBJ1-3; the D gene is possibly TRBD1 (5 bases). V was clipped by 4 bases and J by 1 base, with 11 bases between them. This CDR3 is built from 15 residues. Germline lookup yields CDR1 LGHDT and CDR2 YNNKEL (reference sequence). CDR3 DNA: TGTGCCAGCAGCCCCTGGGCAGGGTCTGGAAACACCATATATTTT. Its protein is CASSPWAGSGNTIYF.

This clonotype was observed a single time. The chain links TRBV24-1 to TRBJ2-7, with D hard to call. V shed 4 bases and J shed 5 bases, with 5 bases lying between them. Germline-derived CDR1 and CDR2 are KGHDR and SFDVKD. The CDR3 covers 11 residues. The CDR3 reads CATSEFDEQYF. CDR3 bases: TGTGCCACCAGTGAATTCGACGAGCAGTACTTC.

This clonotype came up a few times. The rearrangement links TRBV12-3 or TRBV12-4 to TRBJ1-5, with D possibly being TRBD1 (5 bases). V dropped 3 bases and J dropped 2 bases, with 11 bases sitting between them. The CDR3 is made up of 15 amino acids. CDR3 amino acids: CASSFVRTRNQPQHF. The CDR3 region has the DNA TGTGCCAGCAGTTTCGTCAGGACACGCAATCAGCCCCAGCATTTT.

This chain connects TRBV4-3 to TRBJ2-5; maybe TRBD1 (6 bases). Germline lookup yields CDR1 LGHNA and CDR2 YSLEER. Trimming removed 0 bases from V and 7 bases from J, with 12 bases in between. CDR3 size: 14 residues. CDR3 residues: CASSQDIQTGTQYF. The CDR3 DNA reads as TGCGCCAGCAGCCAAGATATCCAGACAGGGACCCAGTACTTC.

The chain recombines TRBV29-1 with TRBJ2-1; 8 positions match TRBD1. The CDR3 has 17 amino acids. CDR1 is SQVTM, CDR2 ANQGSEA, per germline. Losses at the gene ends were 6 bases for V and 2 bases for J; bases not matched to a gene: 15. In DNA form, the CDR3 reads TGCAGCGTCGGGACCCTTCCCGGACAGGGACCCTACAATGAGCAGTTCTTC. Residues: CSVGTLPGQGPYNEQFF.

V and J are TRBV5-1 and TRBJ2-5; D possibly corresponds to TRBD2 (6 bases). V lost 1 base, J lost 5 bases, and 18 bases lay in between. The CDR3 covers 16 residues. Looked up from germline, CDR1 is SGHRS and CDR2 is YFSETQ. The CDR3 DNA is TGCGCCAGCAGCTTGTTCGGAGGGCAGGTTGAGGAGACCCAGTACTTC. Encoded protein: CASSLFGGQVEETQYF.

The CDR3 nucleotides are TGTGCCAGCAGTTTTGAGGGTAACCGGCCAGATACGCAGTATTTT. It specifies CASSFEGNRPDTQYF. This chain uses TRBV12-3 or TRBV12-4 with TRBJ2-3; possibly TRBD2 for D (5 bases). Trimming removed 3 bases at V and 4 bases at J, with 14 bases between. The CDR3 is 15 residues long.

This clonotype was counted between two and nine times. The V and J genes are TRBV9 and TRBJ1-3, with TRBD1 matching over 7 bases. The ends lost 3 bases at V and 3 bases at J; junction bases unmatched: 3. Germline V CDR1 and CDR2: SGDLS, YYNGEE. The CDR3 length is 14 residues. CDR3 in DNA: TGTGCCAGCAGCGGACGGGACAGTGGAAACACCATATATTTT. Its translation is CASSGRDSGNTIYF.

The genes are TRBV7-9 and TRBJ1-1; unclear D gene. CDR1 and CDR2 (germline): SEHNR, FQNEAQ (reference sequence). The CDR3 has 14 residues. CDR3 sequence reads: CAAIPRTLNTEAFF. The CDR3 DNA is TGTGCAGCTATCCCTAGGACCTTGAACACTGAAGCTTTCTTT.

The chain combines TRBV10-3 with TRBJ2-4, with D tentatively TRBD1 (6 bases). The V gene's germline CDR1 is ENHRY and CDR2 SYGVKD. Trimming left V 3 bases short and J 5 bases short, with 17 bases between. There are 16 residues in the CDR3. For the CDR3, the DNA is TGTGCCATCAGTGAAAGGCAGGGGACGCTCCAAAACATTCAGTACTTC. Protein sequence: CAISERQGTLQNIQYF.

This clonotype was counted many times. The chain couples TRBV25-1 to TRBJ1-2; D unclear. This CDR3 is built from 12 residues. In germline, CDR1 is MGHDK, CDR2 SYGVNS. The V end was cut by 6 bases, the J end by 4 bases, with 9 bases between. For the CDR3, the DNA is TGTGCCAGCAGCCTATGGGGCTATGGCTACACCTTC. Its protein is CASSLWGYGYTF.

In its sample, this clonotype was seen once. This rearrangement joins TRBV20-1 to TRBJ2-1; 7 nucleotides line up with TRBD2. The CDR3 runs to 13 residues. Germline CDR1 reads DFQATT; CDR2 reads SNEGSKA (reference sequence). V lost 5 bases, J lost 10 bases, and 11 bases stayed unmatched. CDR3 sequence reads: CSAGRGSPVEQFF. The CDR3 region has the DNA TGCAGTGCTGGGAGGGGCTCCCCCGTCGAGCAGTTCTTC.

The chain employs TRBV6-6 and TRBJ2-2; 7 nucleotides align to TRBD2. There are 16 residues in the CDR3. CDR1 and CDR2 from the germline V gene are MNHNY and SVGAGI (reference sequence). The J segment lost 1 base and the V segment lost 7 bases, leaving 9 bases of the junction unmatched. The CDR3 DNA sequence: TGTGCCAGCACTTTGGGGGGGAAGGTGAACACCGGGGAGCTGTTTTTT. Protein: CASTLGGKVNTGELFF.

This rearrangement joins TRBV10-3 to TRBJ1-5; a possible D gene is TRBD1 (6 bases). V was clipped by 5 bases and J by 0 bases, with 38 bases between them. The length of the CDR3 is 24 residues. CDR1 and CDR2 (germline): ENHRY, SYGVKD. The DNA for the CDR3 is TGTGCCATCAGTTACGCCCACCTGGACCGATCCGGGACAAAACTTTTCTCTAGCAATCAGCCCCAGCATTTT. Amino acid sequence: CAISYAHLDRSGTKLFSSNQPQHF.

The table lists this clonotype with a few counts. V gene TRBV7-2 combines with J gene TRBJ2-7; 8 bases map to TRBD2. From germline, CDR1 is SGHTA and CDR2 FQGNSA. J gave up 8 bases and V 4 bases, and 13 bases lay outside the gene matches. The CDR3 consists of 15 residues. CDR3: CASSSTLSSGPQQYF. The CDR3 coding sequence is TGTGCCAGCAGCTCCACGCTCTCTAGCGGGCCTCAGCAGTACTTC. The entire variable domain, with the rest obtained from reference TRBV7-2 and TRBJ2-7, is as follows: GAGVSQSPSNKVTEKGKDVELRCDPISGHTALYWYRQSLGQGLEFLIYFQGNSAPDKSGLPSDRFSAERTGGSVSTLTIQRTQQEDSAVYLCASSSTLSSGPQQYFGPGTRLTVT.

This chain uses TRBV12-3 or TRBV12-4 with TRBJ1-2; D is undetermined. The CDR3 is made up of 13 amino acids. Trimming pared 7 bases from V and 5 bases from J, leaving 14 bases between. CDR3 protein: CASTLNGGYGYTF. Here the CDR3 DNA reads TGTGCCAGCACCCTGAACGGAGGGTATGGCTACACCTTC.

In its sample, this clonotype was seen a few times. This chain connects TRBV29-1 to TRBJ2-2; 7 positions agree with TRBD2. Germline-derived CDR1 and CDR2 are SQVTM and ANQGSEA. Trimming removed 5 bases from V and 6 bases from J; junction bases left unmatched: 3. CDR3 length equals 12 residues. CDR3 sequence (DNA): TGCAGCGTTCCTCTAGCGGCCGGGGAGCTGTTTTTT. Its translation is CSVPLAAGELFF.

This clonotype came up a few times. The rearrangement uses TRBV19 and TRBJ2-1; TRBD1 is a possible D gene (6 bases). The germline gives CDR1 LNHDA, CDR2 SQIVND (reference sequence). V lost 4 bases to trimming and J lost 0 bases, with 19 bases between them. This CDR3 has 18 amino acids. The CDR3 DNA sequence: TGTGCCAGTAGTACAGACCCGCGCCAGGGGCTCTCCTACAATGAGCAGTTCTTC. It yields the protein CASSTDPRQGLSYNEQFF.

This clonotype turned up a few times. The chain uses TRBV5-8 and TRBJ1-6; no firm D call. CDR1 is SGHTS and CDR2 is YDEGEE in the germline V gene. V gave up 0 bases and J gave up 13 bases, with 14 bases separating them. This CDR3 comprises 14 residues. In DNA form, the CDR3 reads TGTGCCAGCAGCTTGGAAGGGTCGCCAAGCCCCCTCCACTTT. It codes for CASSLEGSPSPLHF.

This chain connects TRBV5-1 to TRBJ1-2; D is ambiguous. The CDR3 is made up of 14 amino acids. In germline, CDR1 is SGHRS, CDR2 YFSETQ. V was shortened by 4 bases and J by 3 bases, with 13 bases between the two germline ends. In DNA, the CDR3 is TGCGCCAGCAGCCCAGTCCAATGGGACTATGGCTACACCTTC. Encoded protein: CASSPVQWDYGYTF.

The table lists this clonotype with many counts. The DNA of the CDR3 is TGCGCCAGCAGCCAAGGACCCAGGGAGAATTCACCCCTCCACTTT. Its translation: CASSQGPRENSPLHF. The chain is built from TRBV4-1 and TRBJ1-6; D possibly corresponds to TRBD1 (5 bases). Trimming took off 1 base at V and 7 bases at J, with 11 bases between the two ends. Per germline, CDR1 MGHRA and CDR2 YSYEKL. This CDR3 contains 15 residues.

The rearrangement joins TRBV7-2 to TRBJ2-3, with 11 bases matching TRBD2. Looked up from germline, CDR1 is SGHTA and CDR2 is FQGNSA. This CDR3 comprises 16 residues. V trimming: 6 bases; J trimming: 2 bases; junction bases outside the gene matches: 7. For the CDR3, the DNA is TGTGCCAGCAGGCCAAGACTAGCGGGGATCACAGATACGCAGTATTTT. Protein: CASRPRLAGITDTQYF.

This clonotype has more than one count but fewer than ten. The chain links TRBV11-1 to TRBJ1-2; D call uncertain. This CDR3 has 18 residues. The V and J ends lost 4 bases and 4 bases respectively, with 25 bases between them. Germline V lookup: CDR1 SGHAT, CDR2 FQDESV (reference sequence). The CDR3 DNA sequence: TGTGCCAGCAGCTCCGTCACCCTGGCGAAGGGCTACCTCTATGGCTACACCTTC. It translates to CASSSVTLAKGYLYGYTF.

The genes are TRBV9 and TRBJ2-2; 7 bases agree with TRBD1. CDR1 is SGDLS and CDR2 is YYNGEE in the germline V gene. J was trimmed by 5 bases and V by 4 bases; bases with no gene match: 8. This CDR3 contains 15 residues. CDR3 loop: CASSPQTGLTGELFF. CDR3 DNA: TGTGCCAGCAGCCCCCAGACAGGGTTGACCGGGGAGCTGTTTTTT.

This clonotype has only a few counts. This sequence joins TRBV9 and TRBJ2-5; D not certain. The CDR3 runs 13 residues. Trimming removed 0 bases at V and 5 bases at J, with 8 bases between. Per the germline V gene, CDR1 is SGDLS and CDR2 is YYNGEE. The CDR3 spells CASSVDLGETQYF. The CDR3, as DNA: TGTGCCAGCAGCGTAGATCTGGGGGAGACCCAGTACTTC.

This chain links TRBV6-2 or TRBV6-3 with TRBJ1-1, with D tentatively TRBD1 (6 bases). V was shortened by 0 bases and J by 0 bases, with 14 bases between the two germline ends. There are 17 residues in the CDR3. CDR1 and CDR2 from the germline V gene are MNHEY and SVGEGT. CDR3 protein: CASSYSFYRELNTEAFF. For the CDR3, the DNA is TGTGCCAGCAGTTACTCTTTCTACAGGGAATTGAACACTGAAGCTTTCTTT.